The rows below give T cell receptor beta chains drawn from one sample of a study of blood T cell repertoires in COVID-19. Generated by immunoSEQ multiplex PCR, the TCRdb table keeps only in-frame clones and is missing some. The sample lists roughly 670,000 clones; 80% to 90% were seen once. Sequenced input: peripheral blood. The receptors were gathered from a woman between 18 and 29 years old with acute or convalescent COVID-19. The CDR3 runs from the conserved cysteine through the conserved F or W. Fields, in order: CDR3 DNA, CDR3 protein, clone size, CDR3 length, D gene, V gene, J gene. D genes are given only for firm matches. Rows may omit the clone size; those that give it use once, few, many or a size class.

DNA: TGTGCCTGGTCTAACGGGGGGGCCTTAGAGACCCAGTACTTC
CDR3: CAWSNGGALETQYF
size: NA
length: 14
D: TRBD2
V: TRBV30
J: TRBJ2-5

DNA: TGCAGTGCTAGTTCCCCGCAGGGCTATAATTCTAACTATGGCTACACCTTC
CDR3: CSASSPQGYNSNYGYTF
size: NA
length: 17
D: NA
V: TRBV20-1
J: TRBJ1-2

DNA: TGTGCCAGCAGCCAACCACAGGAAAATGAAAAACTGTTTTTT
CDR3: CASSQPQENEKLFF
size: few
length: 14
D: NA
V: TRBV3-1/TRBV3-2
J: TRBJ1-4

DNA: TGCGCCAGCAGCTTAGACAATCCAGGGGACGGCTACACCTTC
CDR3: CASSLDNPGDGYTF
size: once
length: 14
D: NA
V: TRBV5-1
J: TRBJ1-2

DNA: TGTGCCAGCCTTTCCGGGACAGCCCACGAGCAGTACTTC
CDR3: CASLSGTAHEQYF
size: NA
length: 13
D: TRBD1
V: TRBV12-3/TRBV12-4
J: TRBJ2-7

DNA: TGTGCCAGCAGCTTAGACGCAGGCTTTACCTACGAGCAGTACTTC
CDR3: CASSLDAGFTYEQYF
size: NA
length: 15
D: NA
V: TRBV7-2
J: TRBJ2-7

DNA: TGCGCCAGCAGCCTTACAGGAAACTATAATTCACCCCTCCACTTT
CDR3: CASSLTGNYNSPLHF
size: NA
length: 15
D: NA
V: TRBV5-1
J: TRBJ1-6

DNA: TGTGCCAGCAGTTTAGACGGGGGGTACGAGCAGTACTTC
CDR3: CASSLDGGYEQYF
size: NA
length: 13
D: TRBD2
V: TRBV12-3/TRBV12-4
J: TRBJ2-7

DNA: TGTGCCAGCAGCACGGGACACAACACCGGGGAGCTGTTTTTT
CDR3: CASSTGHNTGELFF
size: NA
length: 14
D: NA
V: TRBV27
J: TRBJ2-2

DNA: TGTGCCTGGGCTTCAACCTTCAGGGCCACTAATGAAAAACTGTTTTTT
CDR3: CAWASTFRATNEKLFF
size: few
length: 16
D: NA
V: TRBV30
J: TRBJ1-4

DNA: TGTGCCAGCAGCAAGACAGGGGTAGGAGCTTTCTTT
CDR3: CASSKTGVGAFF
size: once
length: 12
D: TRBD1
V: TRBV27
J: TRBJ1-1

DNA: TGTGCCAGCAGGCCGCGGGGCACAGGGGACTATGGCTACACCTTC
CDR3: CASRPRGTGDYGYTF
size: NA
length: 15
D: TRBD1
V: TRBV2
J: TRBJ1-2

DNA: TGTGCCAGCAGTACCGGAGCCAATCAGCCCCAGCATTTT
CDR3: CASSTGANQPQHF
size: NA
length: 13
D: NA
V: TRBV6-6
J: TRBJ1-5

DNA: TGCGCCAGCAGCTTGGATCTAAACACTGAAGCTTTCTTT
CDR3: CASSLDLNTEAFF
size: once
length: 13
D: NA
V: TRBV5-1
J: TRBJ1-1

DNA: TGTGCCAGCAGCTTGGGACAGACAAACACTGAAGCTTTCTTT
CDR3: CASSLGQTNTEAFF
size: NA
length: 14
D: TRBD1
V: TRBV7-9
J: TRBJ1-1

DNA: TGTGCCAGCAGCTCGTGGGGCCCCACCGTAAACTATGGCTACACCTTC
CDR3: CASSSWGPTVNYGYTF
size: NA
length: 16
D: NA
V: TRBV7-9
J: TRBJ1-2

DNA: TGCGCCAGCAGTTTTCAGGGAACCGGGGAGCTGTTTTTT
CDR3: CASSFQGTGELFF
size: few
length: 13
D: NA
V: TRBV10-2
J: TRBJ2-2

DNA: TGTGCCAGCAGCTTCGCCGGGACAGACTATGGCTACACCTTC
CDR3: CASSFAGTDYGYTF
size: NA
length: 14
D: TRBD1
V: TRBV5-6
J: TRBJ1-2

DNA: TGTGCCAGCAGCACTGGGACAGGGATCGGAAAACTGTTTTTT
CDR3: CASSTGTGIGKLFF
size: NA
length: 14
D: TRBD1
V: TRBV11-1
J: TRBJ1-4

DNA: TGTGCCAGCAGCTTAGCGTGGCGGGGCGTCGCTTCGGGGGAGCAGTACTTC
CDR3: CASSLAWRGVASGEQYF
size: NA
length: 17
D: NA
V: TRBV7-2
J: TRBJ2-7

DNA: TGTGCCAGCTCTAGCGCAGTTGAAGATACGCAGTATTTT
CDR3: CASSSAVEDTQYF
size: NA
length: 13
D: NA
V: TRBV28
J: TRBJ2-3

DNA: TGTGCCAGCAGCTTAAGAGGCTCCGAGCAGTACTTC
CDR3: CASSLRGSEQYF
size: NA
length: 12
D: NA
V: TRBV7-2
J: TRBJ2-7

DNA: TGTGCCAGCAGTCAAGTAGGACAGAGAGCTAACTATGGCTACACCTTC
CDR3: CASSQVGQRANYGYTF
size: NA
length: 16
D: NA
V: TRBV28
J: TRBJ1-2

DNA: TGTGCCAGCAGCTCCGGGACTAGCGGGGGGAGGGCCAAAAACATTCAGTACTTC
CDR3: CASSSGTSGGRAKNIQYF
size: NA
length: 18
D: TRBD2
V: TRBV11-2
J: TRBJ2-4

DNA: TGTGCCAGCAGTTTTCCTCCTGCGGTCTCCTTCGATGAGCAGTTCTTC
CDR3: CASSFPPAVSFDEQFF
size: NA
length: 16
D: NA
V: TRBV28
J: TRBJ2-1

DNA: TGTGCCAGCAGCTTGGACAGGGGGCGCGGCTACACCTTC
CDR3: CASSLDRGRGYTF
size: NA
length: 13
D: TRBD1
V: TRBV7-2
J: TRBJ1-2

DNA: TGTGCCAGCAGCTTGTTGCGCTCTGGAAACACCATATATTTT
CDR3: CASSLLRSGNTIYF
size: few
length: 14
D: NA
V: TRBV5-6
J: TRBJ1-3

DNA: TGCGCCAGCAGCTTCCCGGCGGGACAGGGAGAATATGGCTACACCTTC
CDR3: CASSFPAGQGEYGYTF
size: NA
length: 16
D: TRBD1
V: TRBV5-1
J: TRBJ1-2

DNA: TGTGCCAGTTCGGACTCGCCATACCCTAGGGAGCAGTACTTC
CDR3: CASSDSPYPREQYF
size: NA
length: 14
D: NA
V: TRBV19
J: TRBJ2-7

DNA: TGTGCCAGCAGCACCCTGACAGTAGCTAACTATGGCTACACCTTC
CDR3: CASSTLTVANYGYTF
size: NA
length: 15
D: NA
V: TRBV5-6
J: TRBJ1-2

DNA: TGCGCCAGCAGCGGCAGACTAGCCGGCGGTTACAATGAGCAGTTCTTC
CDR3: CASSGRLAGGYNEQFF
size: once
length: 16
D: TRBD2
V: TRBV5-1
J: TRBJ2-1

DNA: TGTGCCTGGAGTGTTCAGGGTGGGGGGACTAGCCAAGAGACCCAGTACTTC
CDR3: CAWSVQGGGTSQETQYF
size: NA
length: 17
D: TRBD2
V: TRBV30
J: TRBJ2-5

DNA: TGTGCCAGCAGCGATCGAACAGGGTCGGCGGGGAACACTGAAGCTTTCTTT
CDR3: CASSDRTGSAGNTEAFF
size: NA
length: 17
D: NA
V: TRBV9
J: TRBJ1-1

DNA: TGTGCTAGTCTGGGCCGCACAGATACGCAGTATTTT
CDR3: CASLGRTDTQYF
size: NA
length: 12
D: NA
V: TRBV12-5
J: TRBJ2-3

DNA: TGTGCCAGCAGCTATACCCGGGTTTTTTCACCCCTCCACTTT
CDR3: CASSYTRVFSPLHF
size: NA
length: 14
D: NA
V: TRBV7-9
J: TRBJ1-6

DNA: TGTGCCAGCAGCCCTATGCCGGGACAGCTGTACAATGAGCAGTTCTTC
CDR3: CASSPMPGQLYNEQFF
size: NA
length: 16
D: TRBD1
V: TRBV9
J: TRBJ2-1

DNA: TGCAGCGTTGGACAGGGTGTCTCCTACGAGCAGTACTTC
CDR3: CSVGQGVSYEQYF
size: few
length: 13
D: TRBD1
V: TRBV29-1
J: TRBJ2-7

DNA: TGTGCCAGCAGTGAGTTCCGCGGAAGACAGGGGGGGAGACTTCGGTATGGCTACACCTTC
CDR3: CASSEFRGRQGGRLRYGYTF
size: NA
length: 20
D: TRBD1
V: TRBV2
J: TRBJ1-2

DNA: TGTGCCAGCAGTTACAGTGTTGGGGAGCCTTACACCTTC
CDR3: CASSYSVGEPYTF
size: NA
length: 13
D: NA
V: TRBV6-2/TRBV6-3
J: TRBJ1-2

DNA: TGTGCCAGCAGTGACTCGACTAGCGGGGATGAGCAGTTCTTC
CDR3: CASSDSTSGDEQFF
size: NA
length: 14
D: TRBD2
V: TRBV6-4
J: TRBJ2-1

DNA: TGTGCCAGCAGCCAACAGGGACAAGCTAACTATGGCTACACCTTC
CDR3: CASSQQGQANYGYTF
size: NA
length: 15
D: NA
V: TRBV2
J: TRBJ1-2

DNA: TGTGCCAGCAGCTCGGAGCCCACCCGGGGGGGCCCCTACGAGCAGTACTTC
CDR3: CASSSEPTRGGPYEQYF
size: NA
length: 17
D: TRBD2
V: TRBV5-4
J: TRBJ2-7

DNA: TGTGCCAGCAGCTTGGGGCGGCTATCCTATGGCTACACCTTC
CDR3: CASSLGRLSYGYTF
size: NA
length: 14
D: NA
V: TRBV5-6
J: TRBJ1-2

DNA: TGCGCCAGCAGCTTGGACCGGGGAGGTGGCTACACCTTC
CDR3: CASSLDRGGGYTF
size: NA
length: 13
D: NA
V: TRBV5-1
J: TRBJ1-2

DNA: TGTGCCAGCTCACCCCCCTCCCTGGGGCCCACCGGGGAGCTGTTTTTT
CDR3: CASSPPSLGPTGELFF
size: NA
length: 16
D: NA
V: TRBV18
J: TRBJ2-2

DNA: TGTGCCAGCAGTGAGGAGGACACTGAAGCTTTCTTT
CDR3: CASSEEDTEAFF
size: NA
length: 12
D: NA
V: TRBV2
J: TRBJ1-1

DNA: TGTGCCAGCAGTTTTGAAATGGGACACTCCACAGATACGCAGTATTTT
CDR3: CASSFEMGHSTDTQYF
size: NA
length: 16
D: NA
V: TRBV27
J: TRBJ2-3

DNA: TGTGCCTGGAGTGAAACGGGATACGAGCAGTACTTC
CDR3: CAWSETGYEQYF
size: once
length: 12
D: NA
V: TRBV30
J: TRBJ2-7

DNA: TGTGCCACCAGTGATTCGACAGGGGTGAAAGATACGCAGTATTTT
CDR3: CATSDSTGVKDTQYF
size: NA
length: 15
D: TRBD1
V: TRBV24-1
J: TRBJ2-3

DNA: TGTGCCAGCATCGAGGGGCAGGGGGCAGATACGCAGTATTTT
CDR3: CASIEGQGADTQYF
size: few
length: 14
D: TRBD1
V: TRBV6-5
J: TRBJ2-3

DNA: TGCGCCAGCAGCCCGGGGACTAGCGGTCCAACCGGGGAGCTGTTTTTT
CDR3: CASSPGTSGPTGELFF
size: NA
length: 16
D: TRBD2
V: TRBV5-1
J: TRBJ2-2

DNA: TGTGCCAGCAGCAAGACAGTTCGGAACGAGCAGTACTTC
CDR3: CASSKTVRNEQYF
size: once
length: 13
D: NA
V: TRBV6-5
J: TRBJ2-7

DNA: TGTGCCAGCAGCCAAGTCTTGGAGATGCAGCCCCAGCATTTT
CDR3: CASSQVLEMQPQHF
size: NA
length: 14
D: NA
V: TRBV3-1/TRBV3-2
J: TRBJ1-5

DNA: TGTGCCAGCAGTCGTCCGGGAGGGGCTGGAAACACCATATATTTT
CDR3: CASSRPGGAGNTIYF
size: NA
length: 15
D: NA
V: TRBV7-2
J: TRBJ1-3